The T cell receptor beta chain under discussion was sequenced for a study of glioma-infiltrating T cells. Study findings and constraints: Very few CDR3 sequences were shared between tissue and blood. Above-expected tissue-blood divergence occurred in all gliomas, most in low-grade ones.

Using RNA template, CDR3s of TCR alpha and beta were amplified with iRepertoire arm-PCR. Input was 100-400 ng of tissue mRNA or PBMC total RNA. TCRdb analysed the multiplex PCR reads with MiXCR anew, one entry per CDR3 protein. The table has under 200,000 distinct CDR3 sequences, more than 35% seen once. On this clonotype: Its specificity is unknown.

Sequenced input: glioma tissue, nonneoplastic brain tissue, or PBMCs (not recorded which). The source of this sequence is a human donor with low-grade glioma or glioblastoma, undergoing nonglioma brain surgery, or in good health (not recorded which).

The CDR3 spells CASSQTDRGPREKLFF. CDR3 bases: TGCGCCAGCAGCCAGACTGACAGGGGGCCTCGGGAAAAACTGTTTTTT. The V and J genes are TRBV4-1 and TRBJ1-4, with 10 bases aligning to TRBD1. V gave up 3 bases and J gave up 8 bases; unmatched junction bases: 9. This CDR3 is 16 amino acids long. Germline V gene data show CDR1 as MGHRA and CDR2 as YSYEKL.